The sample holds many counts of the clone carrying this TCR beta chain. This sample is drawn from a study of low-dose radiotherapy and immunotherapy resistance in tumors. As for the study in general: Patients were given intravenous nivolumab 240 mg every two weeks plus ipilimumab 1 mg/kg every six weeks. It was every two weeks, one day before radiation and immunotherapy, that intravenous cyclophosphamide 200 mg/m2 was given.

First-strand cDNA relied on TRAV- and TRBV-specific primers spanning alpha and beta chains. The PCR that amplified TCRs ran for roughly 20 cycles, relying on a constant-region primer and a V-primer adapter. TCRdb passed the reads through MiXCR, listing each CDR3 protein once. The data show tens of thousands of distinct CDR3 sequences, approximately 22% seen once. Time point meaning: after trial treatment. Treatment: LDRT plus nivolumab, ipilimumab, low-dose cyclophosphamide and aspirin (RACIN trial). The V gene's germline CDR1 is SGHTA and CDR2 FQGNSA. This CDR3 spans 15 amino acids. Between the trimmed V and J ends, which lost 2 bases and 0 bases, there was a span of 8 bases.

The chain is built from TRBV7-2 and TRBJ1-5; no reliable D call. The sample was PBMCs, taken after low-dose radiotherapy plus immunotherapy. This TCR was sampled from a female donor with ovarian cancer. The CDR3: CASSLNIYSNQPQHF. The CDR3 DNA follows: TGTGCCAGCAGCTTAAATATCTATAGCAATCAGCCCCAGCATTTT.